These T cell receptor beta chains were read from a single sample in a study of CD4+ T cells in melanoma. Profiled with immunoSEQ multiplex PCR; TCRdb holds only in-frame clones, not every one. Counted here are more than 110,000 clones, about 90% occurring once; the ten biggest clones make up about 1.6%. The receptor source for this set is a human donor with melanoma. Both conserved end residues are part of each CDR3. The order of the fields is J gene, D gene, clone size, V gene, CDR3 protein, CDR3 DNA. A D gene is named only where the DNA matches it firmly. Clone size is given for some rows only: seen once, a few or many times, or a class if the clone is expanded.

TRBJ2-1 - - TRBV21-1 CASSHFGGDEQFF TGTGCCAGCAGCCACTTCGGAGGCGATGAGCAGTTCTTC
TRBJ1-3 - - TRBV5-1 CASSLNQNGNTIYF TGCGCCAGCAGCTTGAATCAGAATGGAAACACCATATATTTT
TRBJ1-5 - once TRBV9 CASSVGDGWNQPQHF TGTGCCAGCAGCGTAGGAGACGGCTGGAATCAGCCCCAGCATTTT
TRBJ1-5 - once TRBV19 CASGRTQSNQPQHF TGTGCCAGTGGGAGGACACAAAGCAATCAGCCCCAGCATTTT
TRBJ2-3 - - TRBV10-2 CASSLLTDTQYF TGCGCCAGCAGCCTACTTACAGATACGCAGTATTTT
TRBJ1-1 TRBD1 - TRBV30 CAWSGQGAVWTEAFF TGTGCCTGGAGTGGGCAGGGGGCTGTATGGACTGAAGCTTTCTTT
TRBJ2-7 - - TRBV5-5 CASSKTRDPTYEQYF TGTGCCAGCAGCAAAACCCGGGACCCTACCTACGAGCAGTACTTC
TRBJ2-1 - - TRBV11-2 CASSQGGGGVIEQFF TGTGCCAGCAGTCAAGGGGGGGGAGGGGTCATCGAGCAGTTCTTC
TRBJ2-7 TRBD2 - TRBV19 CASSTRLAGGPYEQYF TGTGCCAGTAGTACGAGACTAGCGGGGGGGCCCTACGAGCAGTACTTC
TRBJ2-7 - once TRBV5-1 CASSPTPGKDEQYF TGCGCCAGCAGCCCCACCCCAGGGAAGGACGAGCAGTACTTC